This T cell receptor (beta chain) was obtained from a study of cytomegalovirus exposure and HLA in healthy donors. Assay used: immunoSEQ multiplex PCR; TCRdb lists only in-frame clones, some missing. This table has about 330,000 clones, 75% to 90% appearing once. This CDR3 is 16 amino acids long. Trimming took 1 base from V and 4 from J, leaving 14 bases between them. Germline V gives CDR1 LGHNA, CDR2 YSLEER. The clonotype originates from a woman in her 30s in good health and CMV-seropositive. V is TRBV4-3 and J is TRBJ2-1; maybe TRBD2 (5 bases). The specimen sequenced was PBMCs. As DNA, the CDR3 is TGCGCCAGCAGCCAAGGTTCACTAGGAGGTTACAATGAGCAGTTCTTC. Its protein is CASSQGSLGGYNEQFF.